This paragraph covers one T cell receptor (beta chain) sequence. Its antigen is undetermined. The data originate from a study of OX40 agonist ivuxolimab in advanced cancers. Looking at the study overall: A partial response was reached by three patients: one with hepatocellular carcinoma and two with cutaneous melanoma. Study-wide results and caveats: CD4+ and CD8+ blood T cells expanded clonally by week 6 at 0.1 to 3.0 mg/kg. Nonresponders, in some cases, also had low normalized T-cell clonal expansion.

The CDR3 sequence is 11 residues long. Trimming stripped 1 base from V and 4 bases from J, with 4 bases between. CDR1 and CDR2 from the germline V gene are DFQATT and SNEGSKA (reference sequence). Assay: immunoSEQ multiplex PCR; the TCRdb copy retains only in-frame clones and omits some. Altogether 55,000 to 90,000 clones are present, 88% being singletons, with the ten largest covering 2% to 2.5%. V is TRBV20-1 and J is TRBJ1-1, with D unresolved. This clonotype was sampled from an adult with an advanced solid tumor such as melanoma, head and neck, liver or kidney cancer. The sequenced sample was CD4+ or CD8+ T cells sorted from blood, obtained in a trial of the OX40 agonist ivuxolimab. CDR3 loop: CSARAGTEAFF. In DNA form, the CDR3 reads TGCAGTGCTAGAGCGGGCACTGAAGCTTTCTTT.